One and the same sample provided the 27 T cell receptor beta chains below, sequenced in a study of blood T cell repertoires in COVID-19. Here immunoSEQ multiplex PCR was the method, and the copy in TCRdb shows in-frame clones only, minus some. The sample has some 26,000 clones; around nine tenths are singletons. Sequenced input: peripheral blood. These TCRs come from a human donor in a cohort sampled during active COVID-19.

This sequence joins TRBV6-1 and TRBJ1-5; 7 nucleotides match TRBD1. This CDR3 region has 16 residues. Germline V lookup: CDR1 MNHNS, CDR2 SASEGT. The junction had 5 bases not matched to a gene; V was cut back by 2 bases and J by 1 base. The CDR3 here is CASSERRGLSNQPQHF. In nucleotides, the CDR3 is TGTGCCAGCAGTGAACGGAGGGGGCTGAGCAATCAGCCCCAGCATTTT.

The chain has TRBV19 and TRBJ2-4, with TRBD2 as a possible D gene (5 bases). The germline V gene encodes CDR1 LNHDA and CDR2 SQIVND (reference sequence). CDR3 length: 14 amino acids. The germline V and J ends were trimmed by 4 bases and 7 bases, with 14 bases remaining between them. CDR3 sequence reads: CASSSRVGSNIQYF. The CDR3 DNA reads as TGTGCCAGTAGTAGCCGAGTAGGGAGCAACATTCAGTACTTC.

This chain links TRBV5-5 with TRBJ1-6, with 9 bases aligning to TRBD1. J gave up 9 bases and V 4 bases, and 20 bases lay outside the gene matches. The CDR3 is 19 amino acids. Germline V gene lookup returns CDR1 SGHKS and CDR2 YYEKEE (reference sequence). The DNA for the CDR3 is TGTGCCAGCAGCCCCCGAGGAGCCGGGACAGGGTTTTATTCTTCACCCCTCCACTTT. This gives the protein CASSPRGAGTGFYSSPLHF.

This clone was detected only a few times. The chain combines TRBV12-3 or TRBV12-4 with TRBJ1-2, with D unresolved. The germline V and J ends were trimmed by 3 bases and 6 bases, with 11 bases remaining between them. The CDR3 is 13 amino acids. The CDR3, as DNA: TGTGCCAGCAGTTTGAAGAGAGCGCATGGCTACACCTTC. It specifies CASSLKRAHGYTF.

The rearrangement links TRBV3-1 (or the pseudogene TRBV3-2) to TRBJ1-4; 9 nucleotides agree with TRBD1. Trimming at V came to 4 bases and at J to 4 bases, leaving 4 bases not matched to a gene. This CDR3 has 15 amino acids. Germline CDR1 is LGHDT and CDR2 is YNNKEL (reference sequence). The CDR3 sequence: CASSLQGALNEKLFF. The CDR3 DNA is TGTGCCAGCAGCCTACAGGGGGCCCTTAATGAAAAACTGTTTTTT.

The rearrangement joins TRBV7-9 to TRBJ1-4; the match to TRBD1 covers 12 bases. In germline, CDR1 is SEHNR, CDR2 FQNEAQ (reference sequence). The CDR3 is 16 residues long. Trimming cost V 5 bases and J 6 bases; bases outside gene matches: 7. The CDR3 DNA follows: TGTGCCAGCAGCGGGGGACAGGGGGCGTTGGATGAAAAACTGTTTTTT. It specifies CASSGGQGALDEKLFF.

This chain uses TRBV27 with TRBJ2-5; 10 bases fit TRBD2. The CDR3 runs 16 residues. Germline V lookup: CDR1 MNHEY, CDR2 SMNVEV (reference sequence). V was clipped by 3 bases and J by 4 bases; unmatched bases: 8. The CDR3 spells CASSFHGLAVGETQYF. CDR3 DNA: TGTGCCAGCAGTTTCCATGGACTAGCGGTGGGAGAGACCCAGTACTTC.

CDR3 coding DNA: TGTGCCAGCAGCAAAGTGGAAGCGGGAGGGCCAAACCAAGAGACCCAGTACTTC. Amino acid sequence: CASSKVEAGGPNQETQYF. The chain uses TRBV21-1 and TRBJ2-5; the table's D gene call, TRBD2, was not cross checked with the DNA. TRBV21-1 is a recognized pseudogene. CDR3 length: 18 residues.

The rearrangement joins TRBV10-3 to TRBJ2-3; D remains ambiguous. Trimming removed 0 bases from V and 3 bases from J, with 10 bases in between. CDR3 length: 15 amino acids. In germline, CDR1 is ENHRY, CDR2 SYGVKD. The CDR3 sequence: CAISESRQNTDTQYF. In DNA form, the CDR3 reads TGTGCCATCAGTGAGTCGCGGCAGAATACAGATACGCAGTATTTT.

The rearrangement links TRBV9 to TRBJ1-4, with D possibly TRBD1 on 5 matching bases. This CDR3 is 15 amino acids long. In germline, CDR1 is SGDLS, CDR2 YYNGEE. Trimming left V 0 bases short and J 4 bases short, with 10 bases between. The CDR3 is CASSVAGDFNEKLFF. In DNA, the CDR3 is TGTGCCAGCAGCGTAGCGGGGGACTTTAATGAAAAACTGTTTTTT.

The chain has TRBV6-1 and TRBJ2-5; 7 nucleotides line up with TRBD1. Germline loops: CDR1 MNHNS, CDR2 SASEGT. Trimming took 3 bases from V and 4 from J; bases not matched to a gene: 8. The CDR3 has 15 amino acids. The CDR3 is CASSDPGTVRETQYF. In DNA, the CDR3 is TGTGCCAGCAGTGACCCCGGGACAGTCCGAGAGACCCAGTACTTC.

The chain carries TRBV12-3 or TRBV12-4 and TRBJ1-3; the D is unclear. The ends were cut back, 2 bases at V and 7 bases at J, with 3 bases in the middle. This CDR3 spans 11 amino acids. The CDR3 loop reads CASSLQNTIYF. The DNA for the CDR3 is TGTGCCAGCAGTTTACAGAACACCATATATTTT.

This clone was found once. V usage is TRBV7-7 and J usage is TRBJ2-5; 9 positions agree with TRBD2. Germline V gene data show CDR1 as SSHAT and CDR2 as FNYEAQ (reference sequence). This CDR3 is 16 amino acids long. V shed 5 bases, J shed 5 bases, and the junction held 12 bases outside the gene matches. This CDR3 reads CASSPGGASGMETQYF. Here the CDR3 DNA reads TGTGCCAGCAGCCCAGGGGGGGCTAGCGGGATGGAGACCCAGTACTTC. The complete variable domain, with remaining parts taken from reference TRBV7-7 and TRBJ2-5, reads GAGVSQSPRYKVTKRGQDVTLRCDPISSHATLYWYQQALGQGPEFLTYFNYEAQPDKSGLPSDRFSAERPEGSISTLTIQRTEQRDSAMYRCASSPGGASGMETQYFGPGTRLLVL.

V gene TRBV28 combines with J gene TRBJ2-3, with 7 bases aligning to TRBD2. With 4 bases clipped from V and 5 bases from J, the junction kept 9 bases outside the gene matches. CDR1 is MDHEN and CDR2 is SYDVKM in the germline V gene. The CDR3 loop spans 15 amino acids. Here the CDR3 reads CASSSAGTPGDTQYF. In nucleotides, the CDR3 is TGTGCCAGCAGTTCAGCGGGGACCCCAGGAGATACGCAGTATTTT.

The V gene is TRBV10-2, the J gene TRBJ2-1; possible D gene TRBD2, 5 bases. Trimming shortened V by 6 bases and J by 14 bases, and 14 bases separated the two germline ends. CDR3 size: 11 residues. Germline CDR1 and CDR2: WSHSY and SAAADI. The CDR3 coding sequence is TGCGCCAGCAGCCCTGACCGGGAAGAGTTCTTC. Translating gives CASSPDREEFF.

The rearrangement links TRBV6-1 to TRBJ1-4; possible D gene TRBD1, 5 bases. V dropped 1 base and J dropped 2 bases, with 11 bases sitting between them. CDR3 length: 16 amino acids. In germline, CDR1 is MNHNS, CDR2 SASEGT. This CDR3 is CASSEGQGNTNEKLFF. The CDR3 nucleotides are TGTGCCAGCAGTGAAGGTCAGGGCAACACTAATGAAAAACTGTTTTTT.

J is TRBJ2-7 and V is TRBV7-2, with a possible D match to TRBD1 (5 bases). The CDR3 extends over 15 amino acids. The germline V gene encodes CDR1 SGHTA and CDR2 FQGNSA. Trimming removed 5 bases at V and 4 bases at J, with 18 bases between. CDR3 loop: CASSRQGDLTYEQYF. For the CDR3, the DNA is TGTGCCAGCAGCAGACAAGGGGATTTGACGTACGAGCAGTACTTC. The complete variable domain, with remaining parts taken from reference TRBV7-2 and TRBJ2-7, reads GAGVSQSPSNKVTEKGKDVELRCDPISGHTALYWYRQSLGQGLEFLIYFQGNSAPDKSGLPSDRFSAERTGGSVSTLTIQRTQQEDSAVYLCASSRQGDLTYEQYFGPGTRLTVT.

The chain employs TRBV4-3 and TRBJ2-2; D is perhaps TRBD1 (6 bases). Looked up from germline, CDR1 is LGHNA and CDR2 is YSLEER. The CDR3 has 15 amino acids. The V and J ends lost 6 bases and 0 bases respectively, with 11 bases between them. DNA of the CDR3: TGCGCCAGCAGTCGACAGGCGCCGAACACCGGGGAGCTGTTTTTT. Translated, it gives CASSRQAPNTGELFF.

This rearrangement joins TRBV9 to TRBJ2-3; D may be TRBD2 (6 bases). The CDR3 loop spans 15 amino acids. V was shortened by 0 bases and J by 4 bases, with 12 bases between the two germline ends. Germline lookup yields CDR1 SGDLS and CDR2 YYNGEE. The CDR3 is CASSVGSGVADTQYF. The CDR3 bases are TGTGCCAGCAGCGTAGGGTCGGGAGTCGCAGATACGCAGTATTTT.

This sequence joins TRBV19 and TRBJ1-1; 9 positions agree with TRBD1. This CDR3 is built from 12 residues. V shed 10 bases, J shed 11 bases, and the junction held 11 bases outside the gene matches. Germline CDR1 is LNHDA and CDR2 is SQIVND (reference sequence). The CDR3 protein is CATKARDREAFF. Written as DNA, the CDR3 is TGTGCCACCAAAGCCCGGGACAGGGAGGCTTTCTTT.

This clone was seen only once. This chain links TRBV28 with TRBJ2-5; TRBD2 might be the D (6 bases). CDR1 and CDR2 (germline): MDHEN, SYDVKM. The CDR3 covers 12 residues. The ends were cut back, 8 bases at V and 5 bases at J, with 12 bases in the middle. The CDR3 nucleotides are TGTGCCAGCTGCTCCGGAGGGGAGACCCAGTACTTC. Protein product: CASCSGGETQYF.

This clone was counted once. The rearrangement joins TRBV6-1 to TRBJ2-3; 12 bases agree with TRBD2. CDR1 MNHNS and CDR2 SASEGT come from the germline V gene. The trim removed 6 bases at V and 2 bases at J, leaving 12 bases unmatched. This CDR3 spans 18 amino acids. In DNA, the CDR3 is TGTGCCAGCAGAGAAACCGACCTAGCGGGGGGGGTCACAGATACGCAGTATTTT. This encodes CASRETDLAGGVTDTQYF.

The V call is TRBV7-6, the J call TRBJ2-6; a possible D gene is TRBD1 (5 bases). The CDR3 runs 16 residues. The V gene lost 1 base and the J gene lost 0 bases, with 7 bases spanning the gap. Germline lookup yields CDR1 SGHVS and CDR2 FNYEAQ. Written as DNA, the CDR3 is TGTGCCAGCAGCTTAGTGGGGCACTCTGGGGCCAACGTCCTGACTTTC. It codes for CASSLVGHSGANVLTF.

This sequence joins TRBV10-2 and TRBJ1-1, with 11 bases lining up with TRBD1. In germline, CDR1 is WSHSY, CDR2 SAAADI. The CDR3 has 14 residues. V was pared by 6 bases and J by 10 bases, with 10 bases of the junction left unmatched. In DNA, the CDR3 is TGCGCCAGCAGGGGGGGACAGGGGGACCAAGTAGCTTTCTTT. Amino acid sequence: CASRGGQGDQVAFF.

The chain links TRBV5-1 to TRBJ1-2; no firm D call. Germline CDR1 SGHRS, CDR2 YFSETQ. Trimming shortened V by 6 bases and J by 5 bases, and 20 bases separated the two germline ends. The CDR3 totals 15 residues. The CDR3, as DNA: TGCGCCAGCAACCCTTCAGGCCAGTTTATTTATGGCTACACCTTC. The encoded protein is CASNPSGQFIYGYTF. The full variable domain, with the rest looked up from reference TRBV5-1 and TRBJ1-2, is KAGVTQTPRYLIKTRGQQVTLSCSPISGHRSVSWYQQTPGQGLQFLFEYFSETQRNKGNFPGRFSGRQFSNSRSEMNVSTLELGDSALYLCASNPSGQFIYGYTFGSGTRLTVV.

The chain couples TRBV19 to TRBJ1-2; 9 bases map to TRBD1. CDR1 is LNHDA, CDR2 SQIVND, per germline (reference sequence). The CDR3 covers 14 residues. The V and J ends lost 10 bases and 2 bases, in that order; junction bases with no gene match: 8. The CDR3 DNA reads TGTGCCACCCGGACAGGGGCTACGAACTATGGCTACACCTTC. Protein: CATRTGATNYGYTF.

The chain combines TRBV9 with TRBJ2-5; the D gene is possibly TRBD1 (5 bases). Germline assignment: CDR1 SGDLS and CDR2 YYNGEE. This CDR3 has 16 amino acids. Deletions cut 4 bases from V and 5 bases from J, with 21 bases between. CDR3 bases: TGTGCCAGCAGCTCCCATTTGCAGGGTAGGTACGAGACCCAGTACTTC. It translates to CASSSHLQGRYETQYF.